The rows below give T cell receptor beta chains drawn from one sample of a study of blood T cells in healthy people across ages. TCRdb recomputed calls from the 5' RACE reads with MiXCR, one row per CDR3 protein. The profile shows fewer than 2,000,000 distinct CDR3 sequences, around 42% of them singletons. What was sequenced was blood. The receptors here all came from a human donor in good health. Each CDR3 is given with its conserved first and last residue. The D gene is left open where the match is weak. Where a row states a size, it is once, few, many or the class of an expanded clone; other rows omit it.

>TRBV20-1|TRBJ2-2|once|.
TGCAGTGCACCGCCGGGACGGAACACCGGGGAGCTGTTTTTT
CSAPPGRNTGELFF
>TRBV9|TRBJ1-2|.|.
TGTGCCAGCAGCTTCCGGGGACATAACTATGGCTACACCTTC
CASSFRGHNYGYTF
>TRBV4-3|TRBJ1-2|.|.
TGCGCCAGCAGCCAATCCCCGGATTCCGGGGGTGGCTACACCTTC
CASSQSPDSGGGYTF
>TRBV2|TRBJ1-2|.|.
TGTGCCAGCAGTGAAGTTCGGTACACCTTC
CASSEVRYTF
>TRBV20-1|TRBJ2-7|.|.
TGCAGTGCTATATGGGGGGATCGATACGAGCAGTACTTC
CSAIWGDRYEQYF
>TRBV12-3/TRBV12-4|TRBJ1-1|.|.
TGTGCCAGCAGAAAGGACAGCATGAACACTGAAGCTTTCTTT
CASRKDSMNTEAFF
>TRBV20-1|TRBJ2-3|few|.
TGCAGTGCTAGAGGTCTCGGGGCCGGACACACAGATACGCAGTATTTT
CSARGLGAGHTDTQYF
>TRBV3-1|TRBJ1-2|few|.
TGTGCCAGCAGCCACTATCGGGATGGCTACACCTTC
CASSHYRDGYTF
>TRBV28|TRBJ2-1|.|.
TGTGCCAGCGGTTTTAGTCTAGAAGACCTGAATGAGCAGTTCTTC
CASGFSLEDLNEQFF
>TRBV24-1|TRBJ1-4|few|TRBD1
TGTGCCACCAGTGATTCAAGGACAGGGGATGGTGAAAAACTGTTTTTT
CATSDSRTGDGEKLFF
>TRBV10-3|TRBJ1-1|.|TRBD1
TGTGCCATCGGTAGACAGGGGATCGGGACTGAAGCTTTCTTT
CAIGRQGIGTEAFF
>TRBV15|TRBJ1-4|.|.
TGTGCCACCAGCAGAGATGTCCGGACAGCAAATGAAAAACTGTTTTTT
CATSRDVRTANEKLFF
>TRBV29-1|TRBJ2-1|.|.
TGCAGCGTTGCCGCCGCTGGTGAGCAGTTCTTC
CSVAAAGEQFF
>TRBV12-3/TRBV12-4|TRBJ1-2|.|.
TGTGCCAGCAGTTTCGTAATCGGGGGGACTGGGGGCGCACGCGATGGCTACACCTTC
CASSFVIGGTGGARDGYTF
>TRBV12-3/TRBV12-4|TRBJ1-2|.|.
TGTGCCAGCAGCAGAGATGGGGTCTGGGGTGGCTACACCTTC
CASSRDGVWGGYTF
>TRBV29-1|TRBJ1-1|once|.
TGCAGCGTTGAGTTTGGGGGAGCTTTCTTT
CSVEFGGAFF
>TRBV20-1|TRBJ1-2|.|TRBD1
TGCAGTGCTAGAGGGGGCAGGGGGCGAGTTTGGTATGGCTACACCTTC
CSARGGRGRVWYGYTF
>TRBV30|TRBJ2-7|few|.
TGTGCCTGTGGCAGGGTTTCTTACGAGCAGTACTTC
CACGRVSYEQYF
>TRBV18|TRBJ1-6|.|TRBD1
TGTGCCAGCTCACAATCGGGACAGATGTATTCACCCCTCCACTTT
CASSQSGQMYSPLHF
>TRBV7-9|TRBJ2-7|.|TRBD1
TGTGCCAGCAGCTACACTTACGACAATGACCAGGGGGAATTGGGGGAGCAGTACTTC
CASSYTYDNDQGELGEQYF
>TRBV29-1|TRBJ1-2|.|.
TGCAGCGTTTCCCCCCTCGGTGCGGGGGGCGGGTATGGCTACACCTTC
CSVSPLGAGGGYGYTF
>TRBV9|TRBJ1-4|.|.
TGTGCCAGCGGCTCGATTGCAACTAATGAAAAACTGTTTTTT
CASGSIATNEKLFF
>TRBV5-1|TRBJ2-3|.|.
TGCGCCAGCAGCTTCTTGCGGGGTGGTACAGATACGCAGTATTTT
CASSFLRGGTDTQYF
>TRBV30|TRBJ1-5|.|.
TGTGCCTGGAGTGCTACCTCCGGTAAACAGCCCCAGCATTTT
CAWSATSGKQPQHF
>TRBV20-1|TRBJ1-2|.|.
TGCAGTGCTAGAGATAGGCGGACCACTAACTATGGCTACACCTTC
CSARDRRTTNYGYTF
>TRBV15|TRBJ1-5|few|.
TGTGCCACCAGCTTACCGCGGGTGCTGAGCAATCAGCCCCAGCATTTT
CATSLPRVLSNQPQHF
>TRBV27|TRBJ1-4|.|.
TGTGCCAGCAGATTGGGGGTGGCTAATGAAAAACTGTTTTTT
CASRLGVANEKLFF
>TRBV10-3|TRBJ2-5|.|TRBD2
TGTGCCATCAGTGAAGGGCGGGGGAACCAAGAGACCCAGTACTTC
CAISEGRGNQETQYF
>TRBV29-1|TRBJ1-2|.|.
TGCAGCGTTGAAGACCCCCTTGACCAGGGTAACTATGGCTACACCTTC
CSVEDPLDQGNYGYTF
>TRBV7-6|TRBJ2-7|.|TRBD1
TGTGCCACCGGATGGGGGACAGGGGGTGACGAGCAGTACTTC
CATGWGTGGDEQYF
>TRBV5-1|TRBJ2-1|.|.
TGCGCCAGCAGCTTGTTTCGTGATAGCTCCTACAATGAGCAGTTCTTC
CASSLFRDSSYNEQFF
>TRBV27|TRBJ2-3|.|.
TGTGCCAGCATGCCCGATGGCAGCCCCATATACGGGCAGTATTTT
CASMPDGSPIYGQYF
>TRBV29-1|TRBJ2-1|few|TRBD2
TGCAGCGTTCGTAGCGGGGACTACAATGAGCAGTTCTTC
CSVRSGDYNEQFF
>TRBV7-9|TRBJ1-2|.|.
TGTGCCAGCAGCTCCCCGGGGAGGATAGCTAACTATGGTTACACCTTC
CASSSPGRIANYGYTF
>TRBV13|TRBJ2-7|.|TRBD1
TGTGCCAGCAGCTACGGACAGGGGGCCAACGAGCAGTACTTC
CASSYGQGANEQYF
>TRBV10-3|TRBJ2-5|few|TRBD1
TGTGCCATCAGCGGACAGGGTCGAGGAGAGACCCAGTACTTC
CAISGQGRGETQYF
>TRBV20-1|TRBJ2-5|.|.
TGCAGTGCCCACCCCGGAAGGAGGGAGACCCAGTACTTC
CSAHPGRRETQYF
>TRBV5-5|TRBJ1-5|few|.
TGTGCCAGACGACTGCTAGGCAATCAGCCCCAGCATTTT
CARRLLGNQPQHF
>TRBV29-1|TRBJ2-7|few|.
TGCAGCGTTGAAGGGACACCTTACGAGCAGTACTTC
CSVEGTPYEQYF
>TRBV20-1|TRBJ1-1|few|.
TGCAGTGCTACCAACGACAGAGAGAACACTGAAGCTTTCTTT
CSATNDRENTEAFF
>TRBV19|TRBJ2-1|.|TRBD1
TGTGCCAGTAGTCCTAACCGACAGGGAAAGGTGTTCTTC
CASSPNRQGKVFF
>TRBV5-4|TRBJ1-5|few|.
TGTGCCAGCAGCTTGGTAGTAGCTTTCATTAATCAGCCCCAGCATTTT
CASSLVVAFINQPQHF
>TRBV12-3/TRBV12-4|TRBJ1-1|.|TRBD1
TGTGTCAGCATACAGGGGGCGAACACTGAAGCTTTCTTT
CVSIQGANTEAFF
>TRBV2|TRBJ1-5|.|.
TGTGCCAGCAGTGAAGCTGAGGCATCTTTTAATCAGCCCCAGCATTTT
CASSEAEASFNQPQHF
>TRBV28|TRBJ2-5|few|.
TGTGCCAGCATCCTCAACGGGGAAGAGACCCAGTACTTC
CASILNGEETQYF
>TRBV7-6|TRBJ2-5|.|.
TGTGCCAGCAGCTTGGGGCGCCTCCGCGGGGAGACCCAGTACTTC
CASSLGRLRGETQYF
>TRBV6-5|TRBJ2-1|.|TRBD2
TGTGCCAGCAGTTTAACCCTCAGCGGGGGCGACTTTGAGCAGTTCTTC
CASSLTLSGGDFEQFF